The 30 T cell receptor beta chains below come from one sample, sequenced in a study of shared clonotypes between healthy human individuals. Measured with immunoSEQ multiplex PCR; TCRdb has only the in-frame clones, and not every one. The table includes about 1 million clones, approximately 72% detected once. Input material: memory CD4+ T cells sorted from blood. Noted subset: CD45RA-negative fraction. The receptors originated from a man aged 18 to 30 in good health.

V usage is TRBV4-1 and J usage is TRBJ2-5, with unresolved D. This CDR3 has 12 amino acids. V was cut by 0 bases and J by 5 bases, with 4 bases left in between. Germline lookup yields CDR1 MGHRA and CDR2 YSYEKL. The CDR3, as DNA: TGCGCCAGCAGCCAAGAGGCGGAGACCCAGTACTTC. Protein sequence: CASSQEAETQYF.

This clone was observed many times. The V and J genes are TRBV2 and TRBJ1-2; 9 bases are shared with TRBD1. The germline gives CDR1 SNHLY, CDR2 FYNNEI. The CDR3 sequence is 13 residues long. The V gene end was trimmed by 3 bases and the J gene end by 7 bases; junction bases not matched to a gene: 3. Here the CDR3 reads CASSEGQGTGYTF. CDR3 bases: TGTGCCAGCAGTGAGGGACAGGGTACTGGCTACACCTTC.

Only one count was recorded for this clone. The chain recombines TRBV2 with TRBJ2-2, with TRBD2 matching 14 bases. Trimming took 6 bases from V and 4 from J; bases not matched to a gene: 4. The CDR3 is 16 residues long. Germline V CDR1 and CDR2: SNHLY, FYNNEI. The CDR3 coding sequence is TGTGCCAGCAGGCCGACTAGCGGGAGGGTCACCGGGGAGCTGTTTTTT. It specifies CASRPTSGRVTGELFF.

This chain uses TRBV30 with TRBJ2-7; D is unresolved. CDR1 and CDR2 (germline): GTSNPN, SVGIG (reference sequence). V was shortened by 3 bases and J by 2 bases, with 8 bases between the two germline ends. The CDR3 covers 12 residues. CDR3 coding DNA: TGTGCCTGGAGCGACCTCACCTACGAGCAGTACTTC. It codes for CAWSDLTYEQYF.

The V and J genes are TRBV6-5 and TRBJ1-2, with 7 bases matching TRBD1. The CDR3 is 12 amino acids. V lost 9 bases to trimming and J lost 8 bases; unmatched junction nucleotides: 9. Germline CDR1 is MNHEY and CDR2 is SVGAGI. The CDR3 bases are TGTGCCAGTAACCCGGGACAGTCCGGCTACACCTTC. This gives the protein CASNPGQSGYTF.

The chain is built from TRBV6-1 and TRBJ1-5; D perhaps matches TRBD1 (5 bases). The germline gives CDR1 MNHNS, CDR2 SASEGT. There are 12 residues in the CDR3. The ends were cut back, 2 bases at V and 13 bases at J, with 12 bases in the middle. This CDR3 reads CASSEPRGLQHF. In DNA, the CDR3 is TGTGCCAGCAGTGAACCGCGGGGCCTTCAGCATTTT.

The CDR3 sequence: CASSGTGQLQETQYF. CDR3 sequence (DNA): TGTGCCAGCAGTGGAACGGGACAGCTTCAAGAGACCCAGTACTTC. The chain links TRBV5-4 to TRBJ2-5, with 7 bases matching TRBD1. Looked up from germline, CDR1 is SGHNT and CDR2 is YYREEE (reference sequence). CDR3 length equals 15 residues. V lost 5 bases, J lost 2 bases, and 9 bases stayed unmatched.

The rearrangement uses TRBV14 and TRBJ2-3; TRBD2 agrees at 10 bases. This CDR3 contains 23 residues. Germline V CDR1 and CDR2: SGHDN, FVKESK. V shed 2 bases and J 2 bases; nucleotides not matched to a gene: 25. The DNA of the CDR3 is TGTGCCAGCAGCCAAACCTCCGGGACTAGCGAACCGCCCTTTATATCGACCACAGATACGCAGTATTTT. Translation: CASSQTSGTSEPPFISTTDTQYF.

This clone was found once. The sample contains more than one DNA sequence encoding this CDR3. The chain joins TRBV6-1 to TRBJ2-5, with 9 bases fitting TRBD2. The CDR3 is made up of 15 amino acids. J gave up 2 bases and V 2 bases, and 3 bases lay outside the gene matches. Germline CDR1 reads MNHNS; CDR2 reads SASEGT. The CDR3 is CASSEQRGAQETQYF. The CDR3 DNA is TGTGCCAGCAGTGAACAGCGGGGGGCGCAAGAGACCCAGTACTTC.

DNA of the CDR3: TGTGCCAGTAAGGACAGGGACACCGGGGAGCTGTTTTTT. Its translation is CASKDRDTGELFF. The chain joins TRBV7-9 to TRBJ2-2; TRBD1 matches at 8 bases. There are 13 residues in the CDR3. V was clipped by 9 bases and J by 3 bases; unmatched bases: 3. Germline CDR1 is SEHNR and CDR2 is FQNEAQ (reference sequence).

The V and J genes are TRBV4-3 and TRBJ1-5; TRBD1 aligns across 8 bases. From germline, CDR1 is LGHNA and CDR2 YSLEER. This CDR3 is 15 amino acids long. V lost 4 bases and J lost 6; bases outside the gene matches: 8. CDR3 bases: TGCGCCAGCAGCCCAGACCAGGGGGCTGGTCAGCCCCAGCATTTT. This translates into CASSPDQGAGQPQHF.

J is TRBJ1-6 and V is TRBV4-1; maybe TRBD1 (5 bases). Trimming took off 5 bases at V and 5 bases at J, with 13 bases between the two ends. The CDR3 has 15 residues. Germline V gives CDR1 MGHRA, CDR2 YSYEKL. The CDR3 nucleotides read TGCGCCAGCAGCGCCCGGGACGGAGATAATTCACCCCTCCACTTT. Protein product: CASSARDGDNSPLHF.

The chain employs TRBV28 and TRBJ2-5, with 11 bases identical to TRBD1. The CDR3 sequence is 16 residues long. Trimming cost V 3 bases and J 6 bases; bases outside gene matches: 9. CDR1 is MDHEN, CDR2 SYDVKM, per germline. The CDR3 region is CASSFPGTGGGQTQYF. The CDR3 bases are TGTGCCAGCAGTTTCCCCGGGACAGGGGGAGGCCAGACCCAGTACTTC.

The chain links TRBV18 to TRBJ2-7; 9 bases agree with TRBD2. V lost 0 bases, J lost 3 bases, and 6 bases stayed unmatched. The germline gives CDR1 KGHSH, CDR2 LQKENI. The CDR3 runs 16 residues. For the CDR3, the DNA is TGTGCCAGCTCACCACCGAGAACTAGCGGGCACTACGAGCAGTACTTC. Translated, it gives CASSPPRTSGHYEQYF.

This chain links TRBV5-1 with TRBJ2-5; maybe TRBD1 (6 bases). This CDR3 has 16 residues. V shed 0 bases and J shed 3 bases, with 15 bases lying between them. Germline CDR1 and CDR2: SGHRS and YFSETQ. DNA for the CDR3: TGCGCCAGCAGCTTGGGGAACAGGGAAAGAGAAGAGACCCAGTACTTC. Translating it yields CASSLGNREREETQYF.

The rearrangement links TRBV11-3 to TRBJ1-1; D not certain. CDR1 and CDR2 from the germline V gene are SGHNT and YENEEA. With 5 bases removed from V and 4 bases from J, the gap between germline ends came to 8 bases. The CDR3 extends over 12 amino acids. The CDR3 loop reads CASSRKTTEAFF. DNA for the CDR3: TGTGCCAGCAGCCGGAAGACCACTGAAGCTTTCTTT.

The rearrangement links TRBV5-1 to TRBJ2-5; D possibly uses TRBD1 or TRBD2 (5 bases each). Trimming removed 0 bases from V and 5 bases from J, with 11 bases in between. Per the germline V gene, CDR1 is SGHRS and CDR2 is YFSETQ. CDR3 length: 14 residues. The CDR3 here is CASSLARGSETQYF. Here the CDR3 DNA reads TGCGCCAGCAGCTTGGCCCGGGGCTCGGAGACCCAGTACTTC.

The gene calls are TRBV5-5 and TRBJ1-2; D remains ambiguous. Trimming removed 2 bases from V and 5 bases from J, with 16 bases in between. The germline CDR1 and CDR2 sequences are SGHKS and YYEKEE (reference sequence). CDR3 size: 15 residues. DNA for the CDR3: TGTGCCAGCAGCTTTGTTCCCAGTGGGAGTTATGGCTACACCTTC. It codes for CASSFVPSGSYGYTF.

This chain joins TRBV19 and TRBJ1-1; weak D call: TRBD1 (5 bases). This CDR3 has 13 residues. Trimming removed 3 bases at V and 7 bases at J, with 12 bases between. Germline V gives CDR1 LNHDA, CDR2 SQIVND (reference sequence). This CDR3 reads CASSMRTIGEAFF. CDR3 nucleotide sequence: TGTGCCAGTAGTATGAGGACAATAGGTGAAGCTTTCTTT.

This chain links TRBV7-6 with TRBJ2-7; 14 positions match TRBD2. Unmatched junction bases numbered 9, after V lost 5 bases and J lost 3 bases. In germline, CDR1 is SGHVS, CDR2 FNYEAQ. CDR3 length: 17 amino acids. The CDR3 here is CASSLGLAGVRLYEQYF. For the CDR3, the DNA is TGTGCCAGCAGCCTGGGACTAGCGGGAGTTCGCCTCTACGAGCAGTACTTC.

This clone has just a few counts. The chain is built from TRBV5-6 and TRBJ2-7; TRBD1 matches at 9 bases. The CDR3 length is 17 residues. Trimming at V came to 4 bases and at J to 1 base, leaving 12 bases not matched to a gene. The germline V gene encodes CDR1 SGHDT and CDR2 YYEEEE. The CDR3 is CASSRRLTGGHSYEQYF. DNA of the CDR3: TGTGCCAGCAGCCGTAGATTAACAGGGGGCCATTCCTACGAGCAGTACTTC.

The rearrangement uses TRBV6-5 and TRBJ1-1, with unresolved D. CDR1 is MNHEY and CDR2 is SVGAGI in the germline V gene. The CDR3 totals 14 residues. The V and J ends lost 0 bases and 2 bases respectively, with 7 bases between them. Here the CDR3 DNA reads TGTGCCAGCAGTTACTCGAAGGGAAACACTGAAGCTTTCTTT. This sequence encodes CASSYSKGNTEAFF.

The genes are TRBV6-6 and TRBJ2-7; tentatively, D is TRBD1 or TRBD2 (5 bases each). V was clipped by 2 bases and J by 2 bases, with 7 bases between them. The germline gives CDR1 MNHNY, CDR2 SVGAGI (reference sequence). The CDR3 is made up of 13 amino acids. The CDR3 DNA is TGTGCCAGCAGTTACGAGGGGACCTACGAGCAGTACTTC. Translation gives CASSYEGTYEQYF.

Here the CDR3 DNA reads TGTGCCAGCAGAGACAGGGTTGGAAACACCATATATTTT. As protein: CASRDRVGNTIYF. The J gene is TRBJ1-3, the V gene TRBV6-5; 7 bases match TRBD1. CDR3 length: 13 residues. CDR1 is MNHEY and CDR2 is SVGAGI in the germline V gene. The trim removed 6 bases at V and 3 bases at J, leaving 2 bases unmatched.

A word on this clone: Other DNA sequences in the sample encode the same CDR3. The chain links TRBV11-2 to TRBJ2-7; the match to TRBD1 covers 7 bases. With V trimmed by 1 base and J by 6 bases, 6 bases remained unmatched. Germline CDR1 SGHAT, CDR2 FQNNGV. The CDR3 sequence is 14 residues long. The DNA of the CDR3 is TGTGCCAGCAGCTTAGGGACAGGTGGATTCGAGCAGTACTTC. Translation: CASSLGTGGFEQYF.

The V and J genes are TRBV9 and TRBJ1-2; D remains ambiguous. The V end was cut by 0 bases, the J end by 12 bases, with 12 bases between. This CDR3 has 12 residues. CDR1 SGDLS and CDR2 YYNGEE come from the germline V gene. The CDR3 sequence is CASSVVGQAHTF. Here the CDR3 DNA reads TGTGCCAGCAGCGTAGTCGGGCAGGCCCACACCTTC.

This sequence joins TRBV6-6 and TRBJ1-2; TRBD1 aligns across 7 bases. Germline CDR1 is MNHNY and CDR2 is SVGAGI (reference sequence). This CDR3 is 13 amino acids long. V lost 5 bases and J lost 4; bases outside the gene matches: 4. In DNA form, the CDR3 reads TGTGCCAGCAGTACAGGGGTAGGCTATGGCTACACCTTC. It encodes CASSTGVGYGYTF.

This clone was seen a few times. This chain uses TRBV29-1 with TRBJ1-1; D perhaps matches TRBD1 (6 bases). Trimming took 7 bases from V and 0 from J, leaving 18 bases between them. The CDR3 runs to 15 residues. The germline V gene encodes CDR1 SQVTM and CDR2 ANQGSEA. DNA of the CDR3: TGCAGCGCCAAACGACAGGAGACCATGAACACTGAAGCTTTCTTT. Translated: CSAKRQETMNTEAFF. Variable domain in full (rest from reference TRBV29-1 and TRBJ1-1): SAVISQKPSRDICQRGTSLTIQCQVDSQVTMMFWYRQQPGQSLTLIATANQGSEATYESGFVIDKFPISRPNLTFSTLTVSNMSPEDSSIYLCSAKRQETMNTEAFFGQGTRLTVV.

This clone was observed at least ten times. The rearrangement links TRBV10-3 to TRBJ2-1, with 8 bases lining up with TRBD1. This CDR3 has 16 residues. V was clipped by 6 bases and J by 6 bases; unmatched bases: 13. Germline lookup yields CDR1 ENHRY and CDR2 SYGVKD. The CDR3 DNA sequence: TGTGCCATCAGCCGGGGGCCCTCAGGGGGCTCCAATGAGCAGTTCTTC. Translation gives CAISRGPSGGSNEQFF.

The chain is built from TRBV30 and TRBJ1-3; no clear D gene. This CDR3 is built from 15 residues. Germline lookup yields CDR1 GTSNPN and CDR2 SVGIG (reference sequence). Trimming took off 2 bases at V and 7 bases at J, with 18 bases between the two ends. The CDR3 DNA follows: TGTGCCTGGAGTTCCACTCCTAACCGCGGGAACACCATATATTTT. It encodes CAWSSTPNRGNTIYF.